A single sample gave rise to the 28 T cell receptor beta chains below, sequenced in a study of response to subunit inactivated influenza vaccine. TCRdb passed the RT-PCR reads through MiXCR, listing each CDR3 protein once. The table shows under 800,000 distinct CDR3 sequences, with approximately 14% occurring only once. Here the sequenced sample was PBMCs from blood, taken 14 to 15 days before vaccination. These receptors were collected from a man aged 45-65 years who received an inactivated influenza vaccine.

In this sample, this clonotype turned up a few times. The chain is built from TRBV7-2 and TRBJ1-5; D gene uncertain. Trimming pared 5 bases from V and 5 bases from J, leaving 10 bases between. This CDR3 has 13 residues. Germline-derived CDR1 and CDR2 are SGHTA and FQGNSA. The CDR3 nucleotides are TGTGCCAGCAGCCCCACACTAGATCAGCCCCAGCATTTT. Its translation is CASSPTLDQPQHF.

This clonotype turned up a few times. V usage is TRBV12-3 or TRBV12-4 and J usage is TRBJ2-1; TRBD2 aligns across 10 bases. The J segment lost 9 bases and the V segment lost 5 bases, leaving 4 bases of the junction unmatched. The CDR3 is made up of 13 amino acids. CDR3 sequence (DNA): TGTGCCAGCAGTACAGCGGGGGGGCGTGAGCAGTTCTTC. Translating gives CASSTAGGREQFF.

This clonotype was counted between two and nine times. This chain uses TRBV12-3 or TRBV12-4 with TRBJ2-7; 8 bases align to TRBD1. This CDR3 has 15 amino acids. Trimming took 6 bases from V and 2 from J; bases not matched to a gene: 9. The CDR3 loop is CASSKGTGYAYEQYF. DNA of the CDR3: TGTGCCAGCAGCAAGGGGACAGGATATGCCTACGAGCAGTACTTC.

This clonotype was picked up a small number of times. The chain uses TRBV10-3 and TRBJ1-2, with D maybe TRBD1 (5 bases). V was pared by 9 bases and J by 1 base, with 21 bases between. CDR3 size: 16 residues. Germline V gene sequence: CDR1 ENHRY, CDR2 SYGVKD. The CDR3 DNA sequence: TGTGCCATAGGAACGGGACCCCGATTCAATAACTATGGCTACACCTTC. This codes for CAIGTGPRFNNYGYTF.

This clonotype has just a few counts. The CDR3: CASSQESGGSEQFF. The CDR3 coding sequence is TGTGCCAGCAGCCAAGAGAGTGGGGGCAGTGAGCAGTTCTTC. This chain connects TRBV4-2 to TRBJ2-1; perhaps TRBD1 as D (6 bases). The germline CDR1 and CDR2 sequences are LGHNA and YNFKEQ. The CDR3 has 14 amino acids. Between the trimmed V and J ends, which lost 0 bases and 9 bases, there was a span of 12 bases.

This clonotype occurred a few times. The genes are TRBV7-8 and TRBJ2-1; 10 bases align to TRBD2. V was clipped by 1 base and J by 4 bases; unmatched bases: 4. There are 16 residues in the CDR3. CDR1 and CDR2 from the germline V gene are SGHVS and FQNEAQ. The CDR3, as DNA: TGTGCCAGCAGCTTAGTCCTGACTAGCGGGTACAATGAGCAGTTCTTC. Its translation is CASSLVLTSGYNEQFF.

This clonotype occurred many times. This chain links TRBV4-3 with TRBJ1-2; no clear D. V was shortened by 0 bases and J by 4 bases, with 15 bases between the two germline ends. The CDR3 totals 16 residues. Germline CDR1 is LGHNA and CDR2 is YSLEER. CDR3 residues: CASSQDMGRQPYGYTF. The CDR3 nucleotides are TGCGCCAGCAGCCAAGATATGGGTCGCCAACCCTATGGCTACACCTTC.

The rearrangement uses TRBV30 and TRBJ2-1, with D hard to call. V was trimmed by 0 bases and J by 6 bases, leaving 6 bases between them. Germline lookup yields CDR1 GTSNPN and CDR2 SVGIG (reference sequence). The CDR3 sequence is 12 residues long. The CDR3 nucleotides read TGTGCCTGGAGTGTAACCCCCAATGAGCAGTTCTTC. Its protein is CAWSVTPNEQFF.

This chain links TRBV2 with TRBJ1-2, with D tentatively TRBD1 (5 bases). Trimming took off 3 bases at V and 4 bases at J, with 18 bases between the two ends. The V gene's germline CDR1 is SNHLY and CDR2 FYNNEI. This CDR3 contains 16 residues. CDR3 bases: TGTGCCAGCAGTGAGTTAAAGAACAGAGGGGCCTATGGCTACACCTTC. Its translation: CASSELKNRGAYGYTF.

The chain combines TRBV5-1 with TRBJ2-5; D perhaps matches TRBD1 (5 bases). The CDR3 has 15 residues. Germline V lookup: CDR1 SGHRS, CDR2 YFSETQ. Trimming cost V 0 bases and J 5 bases, with 14 bases left between them. The DNA of the CDR3 is TGCGCCAGCAGCTTGGAGGGGATCTCAGGGGAGACCCAGTACTTC. Translated: CASSLEGISGETQYF.

This chain connects TRBV4-3 to TRBJ2-3; the D gene is possibly TRBD1 (5 bases). The germline V gene encodes CDR1 LGHNA and CDR2 YSLEER. The CDR3 loop spans 13 amino acids. V was pared by 0 bases and J by 6 bases, with 7 bases between. The CDR3 here is CASSQDRVDTQYF. The CDR3 DNA is TGCGCCAGCAGCCAAGACAGGGTGGATACGCAGTATTTT.

This chain links TRBV12-3 or TRBV12-4 with TRBJ1-2; 7 bases align to TRBD1. The CDR3 is 15 residues long. J gave up 1 base and V 5 bases, and 7 bases lay outside the gene matches. CDR3 region: CASSPRDSLNYGYTF. The CDR3 nucleotides are TGTGCCAGCAGTCCCCGGGACAGTCTTAACTATGGCTACACCTTC.

The chain is built from TRBV30 and TRBJ2-1; D is unresolved. This CDR3 has 14 amino acids. Deletions cut 2 bases from V and 3 bases from J, with 11 bases between. The germline gives CDR1 GTSNPN, CDR2 SVGIG (reference sequence). The CDR3 spells CAWSIDRFYNEQFF. CDR3 nucleotide sequence: TGTGCCTGGAGTATAGATAGGTTCTACAATGAGCAGTTCTTC. Full variable domain (rest looked up from reference TRBV30 and TRBJ2-1): SQTIHQWPATLVQPVGSPLSLECTVEGTSNPNLYWYRQAAGRGLQLLFYSVGIGQISSEVPQNLSASRPQDRQFILSSKKLLLSDSGFYLCAWSIDRFYNEQFFGPGTRLTVL.

This clonotype turned up a few times. J is TRBJ2-1 and V is TRBV6-1; 9 positions agree with TRBD1. The ends lost 5 bases at V and 3 bases at J; junction bases unmatched: 8. The CDR3 is 16 residues long. The V gene's germline CDR1 is MNHNS and CDR2 SASEGT. The CDR3 DNA sequence: TGTGCCAGCAGTATGACCGGGACAGGGAGCTACAATGAGCAGTTCTTC. It codes for CASSMTGTGSYNEQFF.

This clonotype was found many times. This rearrangement joins TRBV4-2 to TRBJ2-7; D is ambiguous. Germline loops: CDR1 LGHNA, CDR2 YNFKEQ. This CDR3 region has 12 residues. Deletions cut 2 bases from V and 1 base from J, with 3 bases between. This CDR3 reads CASSQPSYEQYF. CDR3 DNA: TGTGCCAGCAGCCAACCTTCCTACGAGCAGTACTTC.

This chain connects TRBV7-7 to TRBJ2-7, with D perhaps TRBD1 (5 bases). CDR3 size: 13 residues. The V gene lost 2 bases and the J gene lost 3 bases, with 8 bases spanning the gap. CDR1 and CDR2 (germline): SSHAT, FNYEAQ (reference sequence). The CDR3 DNA follows: TGTGCCAGCAGCTTATCGACAGACTACGAGCAGTACTTC. Amino acids: CASSLSTDYEQYF.

This clonotype was seen only a few times. The chain has TRBV20-1 and TRBJ2-3; D is unclear. Trimming shortened V by 3 bases and J by 1 base, and 8 bases separated the two germline ends. CDR1 and CDR2 from the germline V gene are DFQATT and SNEGSKA (reference sequence). There are 13 residues in the CDR3. The CDR3 is CSASSRRTDTQYF. CDR3 DNA: TGCAGTGCTAGTAGCAGGCGCACAGATACGCAGTATTTT.

This clonotype was detected only a few times. The J gene is TRBJ2-7, the V gene TRBV6-1; 7 nucleotides match TRBD1. V lost 10 bases and J lost 3; bases outside the gene matches: 9. In germline, CDR1 is MNHNS, CDR2 SASEGT. The CDR3 has 13 amino acids. CDR3 loop: CAIQPGQLYEQYF. The DNA for the CDR3 is TGTGCCATCCAACCGGGACAGCTCTACGAGCAGTACTTC.

This chain connects TRBV12-5 to TRBJ2-1; 10 bases agree with TRBD1. The CDR3 spans 15 residues. Germline CDR1 reads LGHNT; CDR2 reads FRNRAP. Trimming removed 1 base from V and 8 bases from J; junction bases left unmatched: 5. The CDR3: CASGLGDRGGDEQFF. CDR3 bases: TGTGCTAGTGGTTTGGGGGACAGGGGAGGCGATGAGCAGTTCTTC.

Ten or more counts support this clonotype. The V gene is TRBV12-3 or TRBV12-4, the J gene TRBJ2-3; D gene unclear. The CDR3 has 13 residues. The V end lost 5 bases, the J end lost 2 bases, and 8 bases lay between the germline ends. CDR3 residues: CASSASFTDTQYF. CDR3 sequence (DNA): TGTGCCAGCAGTGCGAGTTTCACAGATACGCAGTATTTT.

This chain uses TRBV5-1 with TRBJ2-5; D not resolved. There are 14 residues in the CDR3. V dropped 3 bases and J dropped 5 bases, with 14 bases sitting between them. CDR1 is SGHRS, CDR2 YFSETQ, per germline. The CDR3 here is CASSSSAEQETQYF. CDR3 nucleotides: TGCGCCAGCAGCTCTTCGGCAGAGCAGGAGACCCAGTACTTC. Full variable domain (outside the CDR3, taken from reference TRBV5-1 and TRBJ2-5): KAGVTQTPRYLIKTRGQQVTLSCSPISGHRSVSWYQQTPGQGLQFLFEYFSETQRNKGNFPGRFSGRQFSNSRSEMNVSTLELGDSALYLCASSSSAEQETQYFGPGTRLLVL.

This rearrangement joins TRBV11-2 to TRBJ2-3; 10 bases align to TRBD2. Per the germline V gene, CDR1 is SGHAT and CDR2 is FQNNGV. This CDR3 has 18 amino acids. J gave up 1 base and V 2 bases, and 9 bases lay outside the gene matches. The CDR3 nucleotides read TGTGCCAGCAGCTTAAGGGGGTCTAGCGGGGGCCGCACAGATACGCAGTATTTT. Its translation: CASSLRGSSGGRTDTQYF.

This clonotype was counted at least ten times. This chain joins TRBV27 and TRBJ2-1; D might be TRBD1 (5 bases). The CDR3 is made up of 14 amino acids. The germline gives CDR1 MNHEY, CDR2 SMNVEV (reference sequence). Trimming cost V 2 bases and J 8 bases, with 13 bases left between them. CDR3 loop: CASSLVGALHEQFF. As DNA, the CDR3 is TGTGCCAGCAGTTTAGTTGGGGCGTTACATGAGCAGTTCTTC.

This clonotype appeared a few times. The rearrangement uses TRBV7-9 and TRBJ1-1; D is possibly TRBD1 (6 bases). The V end lost 5 bases, the J end lost 0 bases, and 13 bases lay between the germline ends. The V gene's germline CDR1 is SEHNR and CDR2 FQNEAQ (reference sequence). The CDR3 consists of 15 residues. The CDR3: CASSPQQGVNTEAFF. The CDR3 DNA follows: TGTGCCAGCAGCCCCCAACAGGGAGTGAACACTGAAGCTTTCTTT.

In this sample, this clonotype turned up many times. This chain joins TRBV29-1 and TRBJ2-7; D remains unclear. V lost 1 base, J lost 0 bases, and 13 bases lay in between. The CDR3 is 15 residues long. CDR1 is SQVTM, CDR2 ANQGSEA, per germline. The CDR3 loop is CSVEATDSYSYEQYF. Written as DNA, the CDR3 is TGCAGCGTTGAAGCCACCGACTCTTACTCCTACGAGCAGTACTTC.

J is TRBJ1-3 and V is TRBV6-2 or TRBV6-3, with D unclear. Trimming took off 9 bases at V and 0 bases at J, with 12 bases between the two ends. CDR3 length: 14 amino acids. In germline, CDR1 is MNHEY, CDR2 SVGEGT. The CDR3, as DNA: TGTGCCAGTTCGACTCCTAGCTCTGGAAACACCATATATTTT. Protein sequence: CASSTPSSGNTIYF.

The chain joins TRBV4-2 to TRBJ2-5, with TRBD2 matching over 15 bases. CDR3 length: 17 residues. Germline V gives CDR1 LGHNA, CDR2 YNFKEQ. V was clipped by 1 base and J by 5 bases; unmatched bases: 5. CDR3: CASSQGTSGGDLETQYF. The CDR3 region has the DNA TGTGCCAGCAGCCAAGGGACTAGCGGGGGGGACCTGGAGACCCAGTACTTC.

V and J are TRBV30 and TRBJ1-1; 7 bases agree with TRBD1. Germline CDR1 is GTSNPN and CDR2 is SVGIG (reference sequence). V dropped 4 bases and J dropped 7; count of bases not matched to a gene: 9. The CDR3 length is 13 residues. CDR3 amino acids: CAWNRKGTDEAFF. The CDR3 nucleotides are TGTGCCTGGAATCGTAAAGGGACAGATGAAGCTTTCTTT.